The clone carrying this T cell receptor (beta chain) occurred a few times. Its antigen is not identified. These data come from a study of beta chain features in type 1 diabetes. The entirety of the isolated RNA underwent reverse transcription, so expressed TCRB transcripts were sequenced. The protocol was immunoSEQ multiplex PCR, while the TCRdb copy is restricted to in-frame clones and leaves out a portion. The repertoire holds hundreds of thousands of clones, with about a tenth as singletons. Notes on the study in general: People with Type 1 diabetes carried modestly yet significantly shorter TCRB CDR3s in all four CD4+ subsets. Reduced insertions and increased deletions marked VDJ junctions in type 1 diabetes patients. The study notes PCR might favor shorter templates equally in patients and controls.

Losses at the gene ends were 3 bases for V and 3 bases for J; bases not matched to a gene: 7. The germline V gene has CDR1 SGHAT and CDR2 FQNNGV. The CDR3 totals 15 residues. Via CD45RO/CCR7/CD25/CD127/CD95/CD27, cells of the CD4+ naive, central memory, regulatory and stem cell-like memory subsets were sorted. This clonotype originated in a man aged 30 to 45 with type 1 diabetes. The sequenced sample consisted of naive CD4+ T cells from blood. V and J are TRBV11-2 and TRBJ2-7, with 8 nucleotides matching TRBD2. CDR3 sequence: CASSFQRGFNYEQYF. The CDR3 coding sequence is TGTGCCAGCAGCTTCCAGCGGGGGTTCAACTACGAGCAGTACTTC.